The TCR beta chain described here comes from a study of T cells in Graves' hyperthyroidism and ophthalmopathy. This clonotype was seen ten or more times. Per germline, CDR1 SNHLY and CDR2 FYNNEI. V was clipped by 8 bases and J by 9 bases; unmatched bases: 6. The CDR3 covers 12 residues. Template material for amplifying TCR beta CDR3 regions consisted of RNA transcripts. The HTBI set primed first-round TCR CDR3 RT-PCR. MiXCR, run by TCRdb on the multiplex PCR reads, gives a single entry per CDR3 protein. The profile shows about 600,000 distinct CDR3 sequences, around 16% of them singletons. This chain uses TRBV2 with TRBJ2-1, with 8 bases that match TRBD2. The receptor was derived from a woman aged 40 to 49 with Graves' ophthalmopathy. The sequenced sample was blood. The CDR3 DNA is TGTGCCAGCCGGGGACTAGAGCTTGAGCAGTTCTTC. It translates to CASRGLELEQFF.